This T cell receptor (beta chain) was sequenced in a study of blood T cell repertoires in COVID-19 (dated by TCRdb to about 2020). With regard to the full study: The collaborator samples originated in the United States, Italy and Spain and spanned the acute and convalescent phases of COVID-19. Deeply sampled blood TCRbeta repertoires from subjects exposed to, actively infected with, or recovered from COVID-19 were included in the dataset. The sample metadata nearly always contained a de-identified subject ID, COVID-19 status, age in years and sex. The samples were drawn from two sources: the first 160 participants of the ongoing ImmuneRACE study, and over 950 subjects contributed by 6 global collaborators. Where available, HLA class I and class II types were taken from metadata supplied by the sample provider and were not determined by assay-based typing. The material from the prospective study consisted of cDNA or gDNA derived from T cells, B-cell-depleted T cells, or PBMCs. A freely available public database, intended as a resource for researchers studying the immune response to SARS-CoV-2, is where the repertoires were released.

The CDR3 covers 15 residues, taking in both the cysteine and the phenylalanine. Only CDR3 DNA is held: 45 bases, read in frame from base 1. V is pruned by 1 base and J by 7 bases, leaving 6 bases of the junction without a gene match. From a lookup of the germline V gene, CDR1 and CDR2 are LGHNA and YNFKEQ. Concerning this clone: Its antigen is not yet known. Within one base of it there is no much larger clone, and no base qualities were kept.

Participants in the prospective study were aged about 18 to 89 years, lived in more than 20 United States geographic areas, and enrolled through a virtual design. Cohort assignment in the prospective study relied on participant-reported clinical history from a screening survey and a study questionnaire. Exposed participants were defined as having been in contact with someone with a PCR-confirmed or clinician-diagnosed COVID-19 case within 2 weeks of study entry. In the prospective study, whole blood, serum and a nasopharyngeal or oropharyngeal swab were collected from each participant by mobile phlebotomists. Participants in the prospective study had the option to provide additional blood draws and questionnaires over a roughly 2-month period. Blood samples from the prospective study were shipped frozen or at room temperature prior to DNA extraction. What the research found in general, with its limitations: How much clinical and demographic metadata was included differed by source and by participant, and the metadata was provided uncurated.

The immunoSEQ Assay, a bias-controlled multiplex PCR, was used to amplify TCRbeta CDR3 regions from genomic DNA. The study's processing was this. Nucleated cell counts per sample were estimated from amplification of reference gene primers within the assay. To quantify the absolute abundance of each unique TCRbeta CDR3 rearrangement, sequence reads were collapsed and filtered. For each sample, productive Simpson clonality was calculated as the square root of Simpson's diversity index across productive rearrangements. TCRdb's version of the immuneACCESS table is confined to in-frame rearrangements and falls short of the full clone set. An unresolved V gene accounts for under half of the shortfall where checked; the remainder is of unknown origin. That table supplies the V and J calls and clone size; D and trimming were determined from the DNA. The sample includes about 250,000 clones, with under 90% observed a single time. Together, the top ten hold 3.6% of the sample.

The TCR comes from a middle-aged woman who had been exposed to COVID-19. The chain is made from TRBV4-2 and TRBJ1-4, with TRBD1 matching 7 junction bases. The sequencing input was PBMCs or T cells enriched from blood (not recorded which). The DNA is TGTGCCAGCAGCCAAGTAGAAACAGGGGCTGAAAAACTGTTTTTT. Protein translation: CASSQVETGAEKLFF.